Listed below are T cell receptor beta chains from one sample, sequenced in a study of response to subunit inactivated influenza vaccine. TCRdb fed the RT-PCR reads into MiXCR, producing one record per CDR3 protein. This table has hundreds of thousands of distinct CDR3 sequences, approximately 15% appearing once. Source: PBMCs from blood, taken around two weeks before vaccination. These receptors were collected from a middle-aged man who received an inactivated influenza vaccine. CDR3s include the opening cysteine and the closing phenylalanine or tryptophan. Each record gives: clone size, V gene, D gene, J gene, CDR3 DNA, CDR3 protein. The D gene is left open where the match is weak. Clone sizes are given selectively: once, few, many, or a class where the clone is expanded.

-	TRBV7-9	-	TRBJ2-5	TGTGCCAGCAGCCTCCTGGGAGGGGGCAGGGAGACCCAGTACTTC	CASSLLGGGRETQYF
many	TRBV4-3	-	TRBJ2-1	TGCGCCAGCAGCCTTTGGGGGGACATGGACAATGAGCAGTTCTTC	CASSLWGDMDNEQFF
few	TRBV30	-	TRBJ2-7	TGTGCCTGGAGTGTACAAATGGGGTCCTACGAGCAGTACTTC	CAWSVQMGSYEQYF
-	TRBV5-4	-	TRBJ1-4	TGTGCCAGCAGCATGGCCGGCGATGGGCGCGGTGAAAAACTGTTTTTT	CASSMAGDGRGEKLFF
few	TRBV20-1	TRBD2	TRBJ2-5	TGCAGTGCTACGGGACTAGCGGGGGAAGAGACCCAGTACTTC	CSATGLAGEETQYF
few	TRBV12-3/TRBV12-4	TRBD2	TRBJ2-5	TGTGCCAGCAGCTATCGGGAGGCCCAAGAGACCCAGTACTTC	CASSYREAQETQYF
-	TRBV5-1	-	TRBJ2-7	TGCGCCAGCAGCTTGACCGAGTACTACGAGCAGTACTTC	CASSLTEYYEQYF
-	TRBV3-1	TRBD1	TRBJ2-5	TGTGCCAGCAGCCAAGGGACAGGGGGCGTCGGGACCCAGTACTTC	CASSQGTGGVGTQYF
few	TRBV4-1	-	TRBJ2-7	TGCGCCAGCAGCCAAGTGGGCAGTAAGTACGAGCAGTACTTC	CASSQVGSKYEQYF
-	TRBV18	-	TRBJ2-7	TGTGCCAGCTCACCCGACAGGCGGGCGGCCTACGAGCAGTACTTC	CASSPDRRAAYEQYF
few	TRBV10-3	TRBD1	TRBJ1-5	TGTGCCGCCGTCGACAGGGTCGAACAGCCCCAGCATTTT	CAAVDRVEQPQHF
few	TRBV5-1	-	TRBJ1-5	TGCGCCAGCAGCGCGAGAGGGGGAGAAGGGCCCCAGCATTTT	CASSARGGEGPQHF
-	TRBV29-1	TRBD2	TRBJ2-1	TGCAGCGTTGAAGCCAGACTAGCGGTCTACAATGAGCAGTTCTTC	CSVEARLAVYNEQFF
-	TRBV29-1	TRBD1	TRBJ2-7	TGCAGCGTTGAATCGGGACAGGGCTACGAGCAGTACTTC	CSVESGQGYEQYF
few	TRBV9	-	TRBJ2-7	TGTGCCAGCAGCGTAGGTGGGACGGGGACCTACGAGCAGTACTTC	CASSVGGTGTYEQYF
few	TRBV5-1	TRBD1	TRBJ1-6	TGCGCCAGCAGCTTGGATGGCAGGGGGTTTCATAATTCACCCCTCCACTTT	CASSLDGRGFHNSPLHF
few	TRBV5-6	TRBD2	TRBJ2-2	TGTGCCAGCAGCTTGGATGGTGGCGGGAGGGCCGGGGAGCTGTTTTTT	CASSLDGGGRAGELFF
few	TRBV6-5	TRBD2	TRBJ2-3	TGTGCCAGCAGTTACTCGTTAATAGCGGGGGCCCACACAGATACGCAGTATTTT	CASSYSLIAGAHTDTQYF
few	TRBV20-1	-	TRBJ2-1	TGCAGTGCAACCCGGGATTTTGATGAGCAGTTCTTC	CSATRDFDEQFF
many	TRBV12-3/TRBV12-4	TRBD1	TRBJ2-5	TGTGCCAGCAGTTTAGCCCAGGGGACAGAAGAGACCCAGTACTTC	CASSLAQGTEETQYF
few	TRBV12-3/TRBV12-4	TRBD1	TRBJ1-2	TGTGCCAGCAGTGAACAGGGGGCCGGTGGCTACACCTTC	CASSEQGAGGYTF
few	TRBV7-9	TRBD1	TRBJ2-5	TGTGCCAGCAGCCCGCGCAGGGGGTCAGAGACCCAGTACTTC	CASSPRRGSETQYF
few	TRBV11-2	-	TRBJ2-1	TGTGCCAGCAGCTTAGGTCCTAATTCGGGGGAGCCCTACAATGAGCAGTTCTTC	CASSLGPNSGEPYNEQFF
-	TRBV10-3	-	TRBJ2-3	TGTGCCTCGTCGGGGGAAGCGGGCAGCACAGATACGCAGTATTTT	CASSGEAGSTDTQYF
few	TRBV29-1	-	TRBJ2-1	TGCAGCGTCCGCTGGGATCTCTACAATGAGCAGTTCTTC	CSVRWDLYNEQFF
-	TRBV3-1	TRBD2	TRBJ2-5	TGTGCCAGCACCGCTAGCGGGAGATCCCAAGAGACCCAGTACTTC	CASTASGRSQETQYF
-	TRBV5-6	-	TRBJ1-2	TGTGCCAGCAGCATGGTGGGGCGGGACTATGGCTACACCTTC	CASSMVGRDYGYTF